This T cell receptor (beta chain) was sequenced for a study of T-cell reconstitution after alpha-beta-depleted transplantation in children. The length of the CDR3 is 18 residues. Deletions cut 5 bases from V and 4 bases from J, with 26 bases between. Per the germline V gene, CDR1 is SGHAT and CDR2 is FQNNGV. Preparation of the TCRbeta library involved a method that used unique molecular identifiers. TCRdb reprocessed the PCR reads with MiXCR, giving one entry per CDR3 protein. The sample lists approximately 340,000 distinct CDR3 sequences; 10% to 13% were seen once. This clonotype was recorded a few times.

The source is a human donor who donated a stem cell graft to a child with acute lymphoblastic leukemia. The specimen comprised PBMCs from the stem cell graft donor, sampled from the stem cell graft. The chain joins TRBV11-2 to TRBJ2-5; a weak D match, TRBD2 (6 bases). DNA for the CDR3: TGTGCCAGCAGCCCCCAAGGCGGGGCAGGCCTTGGGGGAGAGACCCAGTACTTC. It codes for CASSPQGGAGLGGETQYF. Variable domain in full (rest from reference TRBV11-2 and TRBJ2-5): EAGVAQSPRYKIIEKRQSVAFWCNPISGHATLYWYQQILGQGPKLLIQFQNNGVVDDSQLPKDRFSAERLKGVDSTLKIQPAKLEDSAVYLCASSPQGGAGLGGETQYFGPGTRLLVL.